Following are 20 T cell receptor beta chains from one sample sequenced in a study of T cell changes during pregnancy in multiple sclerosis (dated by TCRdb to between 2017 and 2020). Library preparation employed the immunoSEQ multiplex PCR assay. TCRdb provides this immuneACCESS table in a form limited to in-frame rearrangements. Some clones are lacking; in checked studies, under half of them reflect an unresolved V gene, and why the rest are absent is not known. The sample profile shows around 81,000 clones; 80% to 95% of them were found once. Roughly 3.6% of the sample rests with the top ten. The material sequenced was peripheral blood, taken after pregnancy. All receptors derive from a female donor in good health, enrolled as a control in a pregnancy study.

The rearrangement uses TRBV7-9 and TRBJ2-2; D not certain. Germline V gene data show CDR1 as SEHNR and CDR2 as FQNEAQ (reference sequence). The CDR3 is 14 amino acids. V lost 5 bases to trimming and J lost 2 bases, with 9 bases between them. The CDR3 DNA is TGTGCCAGCAGCCCTTGGGCTAACACCGGGGAGCTGTTTTTT. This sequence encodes CASSPWANTGELFF.

CDR3 region: CASSFPGQLQTQYF. CDR3 in DNA: TGTGCCAGCAGCTTCCCGGGACAGCTACAGACCCAGTACTTC. This sequence joins TRBV7-8 and TRBJ2-5; 7 positions agree with TRBD1. Germline lookup yields CDR1 SGHVS and CDR2 FQNEAQ. V shed 3 bases and J 6 bases; nucleotides not matched to a gene: 7. The CDR3 runs 14 residues.

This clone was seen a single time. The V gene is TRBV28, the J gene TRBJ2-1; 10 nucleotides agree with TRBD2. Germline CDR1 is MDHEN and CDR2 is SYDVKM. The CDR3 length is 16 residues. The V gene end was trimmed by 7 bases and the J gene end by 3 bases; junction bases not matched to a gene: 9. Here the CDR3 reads CASTSGGLAVYNEQFF. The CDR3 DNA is TGTGCCAGCACCTCAGGAGGACTAGCGGTCTACAATGAGCAGTTCTTC.

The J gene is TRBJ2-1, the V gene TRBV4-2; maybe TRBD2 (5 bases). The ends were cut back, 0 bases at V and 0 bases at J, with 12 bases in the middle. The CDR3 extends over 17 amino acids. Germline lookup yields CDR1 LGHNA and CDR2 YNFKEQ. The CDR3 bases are TGTGCCAGCAGCCAAGAATATACTCGGGGCTCCTACAATGAGCAGTTCTTC. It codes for CASSQEYTRGSYNEQFF.

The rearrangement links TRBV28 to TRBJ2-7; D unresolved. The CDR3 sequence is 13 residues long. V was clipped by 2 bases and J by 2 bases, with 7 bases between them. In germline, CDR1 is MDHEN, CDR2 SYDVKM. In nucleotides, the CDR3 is TGTGCCAGCAGTTTACAGGTTGCCTACGAGCAGTACTTC. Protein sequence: CASSLQVAYEQYF.

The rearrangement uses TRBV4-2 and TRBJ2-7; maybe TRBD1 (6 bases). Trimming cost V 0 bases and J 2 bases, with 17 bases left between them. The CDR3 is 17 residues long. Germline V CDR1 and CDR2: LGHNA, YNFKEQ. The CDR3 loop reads CASSQDYVRGPTYEQYF. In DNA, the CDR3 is TGTGCCAGCAGCCAAGATTATGTCAGGGGCCCGACCTACGAGCAGTACTTC.

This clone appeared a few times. CDR3 bases: TGCGCCAGCAGCTTGGGGGGACAGGATGGCTACACCTTC. Translation gives CASSLGGQDGYTF. This chain joins TRBV5-1 and TRBJ1-2; 8 bases map to TRBD1. The germline gives CDR1 SGHRS, CDR2 YFSETQ. This CDR3 is built from 13 residues. V lost 0 bases and J lost 6; bases outside the gene matches: 1.

The CDR3 bases are TGTGCCAGCAGTTTCGGGACAGGGGGTCAGCCCCAGCATTTT. This translates into CASSFGTGGQPQHF. The V call is TRBV2, the J call TRBJ1-5, with TRBD1 matching 11 bases. Germline V gene sequence: CDR1 SNHLY, CDR2 FYNNEI. The CDR3 has 14 residues. V shed 5 bases, J shed 6 bases, and the junction held 3 bases outside the gene matches.

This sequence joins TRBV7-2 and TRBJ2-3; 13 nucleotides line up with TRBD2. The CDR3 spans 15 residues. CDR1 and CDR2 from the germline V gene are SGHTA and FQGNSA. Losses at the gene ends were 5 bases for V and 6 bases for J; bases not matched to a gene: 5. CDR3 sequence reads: CASSLGLAGSDTQYF. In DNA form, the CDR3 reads TGTGCCAGCAGCCTGGGACTAGCGGGATCTGATACGCAGTATTTT.

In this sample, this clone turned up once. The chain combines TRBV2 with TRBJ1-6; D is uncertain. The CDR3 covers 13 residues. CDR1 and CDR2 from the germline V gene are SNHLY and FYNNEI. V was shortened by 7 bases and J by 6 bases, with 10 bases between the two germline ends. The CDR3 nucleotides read TGTGCCAGCATGGCAGGACTTAATTCACCCCTCCACTTT. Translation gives CASMAGLNSPLHF. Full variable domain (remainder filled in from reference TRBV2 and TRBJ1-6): EPEVTQTPSHQVTQMGQEVILRCVPISNHLYFYWYRQILGQKVEFLVSFYNNEISEKSEIFDDQFSVERPDGSNFTLKIRSTKLEDSAMYFCASMAGLNSPLHFGNGTRLTVT.

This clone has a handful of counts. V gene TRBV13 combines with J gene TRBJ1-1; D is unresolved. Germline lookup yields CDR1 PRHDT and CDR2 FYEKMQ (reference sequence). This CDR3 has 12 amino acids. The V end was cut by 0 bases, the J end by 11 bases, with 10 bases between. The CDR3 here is CASSLGRAIAFF. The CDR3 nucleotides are TGTGCCAGCAGCTTAGGCCGAGCAATTGCTTTCTTT.

The DNA of the CDR3 is TGTGCCAGCAGTTCCACAGGGGGTGAGGAGACCCAGTACTTC. Amino acids: CASSSTGGEETQYF. V and J are TRBV28 and TRBJ2-5; 8 nucleotides line up with TRBD1. This CDR3 has 14 amino acids. After removal of 4 bases from V and 5 bases from J, the junction contained 6 bases not matched to a gene. The V gene's germline CDR1 is MDHEN and CDR2 SYDVKM. The full variable domain, rest sourced from reference TRBV28 and TRBJ2-5, is DVKVTQSSRYLVKRTGEKVFLECVQDMDHENMFWYRQDPGLGLRLIYFSYDVKMKEKGDIPEGYSVSREKKERFSLILESASTNQTSMYLCASSSTGGEETQYFGPGTRLLVL.

In nucleotides, the CDR3 is TGTGCCAGCAATGGGCACCCCATGTACTTC. Protein: CASNGHPMYF. The gene calls are TRBV28 and TRBJ2-7, with D uncertain. Germline CDR1 and CDR2: MDHEN and SYDVKM. Trimming took 7 bases from V and 12 from J, leaving 13 bases between them. The CDR3 spans 10 residues.

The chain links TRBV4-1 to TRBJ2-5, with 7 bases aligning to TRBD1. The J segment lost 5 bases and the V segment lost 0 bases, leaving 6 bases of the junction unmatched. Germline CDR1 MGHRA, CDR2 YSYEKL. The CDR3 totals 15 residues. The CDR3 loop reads CASSQDRGRSETQYF. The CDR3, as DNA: TGCGCCAGCAGCCAAGATAGGGGGCGCTCGGAGACCCAGTACTTC.

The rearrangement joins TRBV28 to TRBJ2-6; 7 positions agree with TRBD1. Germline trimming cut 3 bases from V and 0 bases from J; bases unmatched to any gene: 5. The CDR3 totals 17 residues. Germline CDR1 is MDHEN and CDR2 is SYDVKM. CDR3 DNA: TGTGCCAGCAGTTTCGGCAGGGACAGCTCTGGGGCCAACGTCCTGACTTTC. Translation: CASSFGRDSSGANVLTF.

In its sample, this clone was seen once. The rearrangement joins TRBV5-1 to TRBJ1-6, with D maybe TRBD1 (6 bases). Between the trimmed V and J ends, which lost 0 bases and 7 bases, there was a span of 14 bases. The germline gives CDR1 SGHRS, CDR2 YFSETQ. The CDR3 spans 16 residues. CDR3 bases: TGCGCCAGCAGCTTGGAGGCAGGGGTTGGAAATTCACCCCTCCACTTT. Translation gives CASSLEAGVGNSPLHF.

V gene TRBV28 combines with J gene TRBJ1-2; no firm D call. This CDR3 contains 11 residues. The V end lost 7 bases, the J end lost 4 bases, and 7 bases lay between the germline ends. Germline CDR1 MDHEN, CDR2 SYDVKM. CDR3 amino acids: CASNSGYGYTF. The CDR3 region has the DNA TGTGCCAGCAACAGTGGCTATGGCTACACCTTC.

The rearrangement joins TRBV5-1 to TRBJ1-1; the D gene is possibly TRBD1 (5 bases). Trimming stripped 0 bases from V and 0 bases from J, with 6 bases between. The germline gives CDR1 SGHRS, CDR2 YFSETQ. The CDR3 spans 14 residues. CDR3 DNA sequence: TGCGCCAGCAGCTTGGACAGGATGAACACTGAAGCTTTCTTT. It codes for CASSLDRMNTEAFF. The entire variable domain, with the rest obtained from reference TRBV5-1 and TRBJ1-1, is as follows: KAGVTQTPRYLIKTRGQQVTLSCSPISGHRSVSWYQQTPGQGLQFLFEYFSETQRNKGNFPGRFSGRQFSNSRSEMNVSTLELGDSALYLCASSLDRMNTEAFFGQGTRLTVV.

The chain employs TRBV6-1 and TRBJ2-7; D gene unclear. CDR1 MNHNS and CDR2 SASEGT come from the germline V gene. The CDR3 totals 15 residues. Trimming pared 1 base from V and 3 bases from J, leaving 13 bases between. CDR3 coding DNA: TGTGCCAGCAGTGAAGGGGCAGCAGAAGGCTACGAGCAGTACTTC. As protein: CASSEGAAEGYEQYF.

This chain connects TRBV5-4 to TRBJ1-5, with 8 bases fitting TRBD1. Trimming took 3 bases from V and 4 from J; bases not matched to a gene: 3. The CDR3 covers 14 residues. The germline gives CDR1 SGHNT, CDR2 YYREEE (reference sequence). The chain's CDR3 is CASSSGGANQPQHF. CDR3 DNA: TGTGCCAGCAGCTCAGGGGGCGCGAATCAGCCCCAGCATTTT.